Below are 15 T cell receptor beta chains sequenced from a single sample in a study of OX40 agonist ivuxolimab in advanced cancers. Sequencing used immunoSEQ multiplex PCR; TCRdb keeps in-frame clones, though not all of them. Of some 74,000 clones in the sample, 88% are singletons; the top ten hold more than 0.85%. The material sequenced was CD4+ or CD8+ T cells sorted from blood, taken in a trial of the OX40 agonist ivuxolimab. The receptors were gathered from an adult with an advanced solid tumor such as melanoma, head and neck, liver or kidney cancer.

The chain couples TRBV7-8 to TRBJ2-5; 9 bases map to TRBD2. The CDR3 contains 15 residues. The germline V gene encodes CDR1 SGHVS and CDR2 FQNEAQ. The V gene end was trimmed by 1 base and the J gene end by 4 bases; junction bases not matched to a gene: 4. The CDR3 here is CASSLVAGGGETQYF. The CDR3, as DNA: TGTGCCAGCAGCTTAGTCGCGGGAGGGGGAGAGACCCAGTACTTC.

J is TRBJ2-3 and V is TRBV7-9; a possible D gene is TRBD2 (6 bases). Germline V gives CDR1 SEHNR, CDR2 FQNEAQ (reference sequence). Trimming pared 8 bases from V and 5 bases from J, leaving 17 bases between. The CDR3 is 14 residues long. CDR3 amino acids: CASGVGTSGDTQYF. In DNA, the CDR3 is TGTGCCAGCGGAGTCGGGACTTCTGGAGATACGCAGTATTTT.

V usage is TRBV6-5 and J usage is TRBJ1-1; the D gene is possibly TRBD1 (6 bases). Per the germline V gene, CDR1 is MNHEY and CDR2 is SVGAGI. V was shortened by 6 bases and J by 3 bases, with 8 bases between the two germline ends. This CDR3 comprises 12 residues. CDR3 amino acids: CASRYRDTEAFF. The DNA for the CDR3 is TGTGCCAGCAGATACAGGGACACTGAAGCTTTCTTT.

The rearrangement uses TRBV6-1 and TRBJ1-4; possible D gene TRBD1, 5 bases. The germline gives CDR1 MNHNS, CDR2 SASEGT. V dropped 7 bases and J dropped 8 bases, with 20 bases sitting between them. The CDR3 contains 15 residues. The DNA for the CDR3 is TGTGCCAGCAATCCCCAGTGGGGGGAACGGGAAAAACTGTTTTTT. Translating gives CASNPQWGEREKLFF.

This clone was recorded only once. The gene calls are TRBV4-3 and TRBJ2-5; 11 nucleotides align to TRBD2. Trimming removed 0 bases from V and 1 base from J; junction bases left unmatched: 4. Germline CDR1 and CDR2: LGHNA and YSLEER. This CDR3 spans 17 amino acids. DNA for the CDR3: TGCGCCAGCAGCCAAGATCCCGGGACTAGCGGCCAAGAGACCCAGTACTTC. Protein: CASSQDPGTSGQETQYF.

J is TRBJ2-1 and V is TRBV29-1, with 8 bases that match TRBD2. The germline gives CDR1 SQVTM, CDR2 ANQGSEA. J gave up 5 bases and V 4 bases, and 4 bases lay outside the gene matches. The CDR3 has 13 residues. The CDR3 spells CSVAAGAHNEQFF. The CDR3 bases are TGCAGCGTTGCAGCGGGGGCACACAATGAGCAGTTCTTC.

This clone was observed a handful of times. V gene TRBV7-2 combines with J gene TRBJ2-2; D is undetermined. Germline-derived CDR1 and CDR2 are SGHTA and FQGNSA. This CDR3 comprises 17 residues. Trimming pared 3 bases from V and 6 bases from J, leaving 20 bases between. DNA for the CDR3: TGTGCCAGCAGCTTGACCCTGACCGTAGGTACCGCCGGGGAGCTGTTTTTT. Encoded protein: CASSLTLTVGTAGELFF.

V and J are TRBV18 and TRBJ2-7; 9 bases match TRBD1. The CDR3 has 19 residues. Trimming took 1 base from V and 3 from J; bases not matched to a gene: 16. Germline V gene data show CDR1 as KGHSH and CDR2 as LQKENI. CDR3: CASSPLGTGRQLRGYEQYF. CDR3 DNA sequence: TGTGCCAGCTCACCACTGGGGACAGGGCGCCAACTGAGAGGCTACGAGCAGTACTTC. Full variable domain (rest looked up from reference TRBV18 and TRBJ2-7): NAGVMQNPRHLVRRRGQEARLRCSPMKGHSHVYWYRQLPEEGLKFMVYLQKENIIDESGMPKERFSAEFPKEGPSILRIQQVVRGDSAAYFCASSPLGTGRQLRGYEQYFGPGTRLTVT.

This clone was recorded a few times. The chain recombines TRBV19 with TRBJ1-5, with no clear D. V was clipped by 3 bases and J by 6 bases, with 6 bases between them. Germline V gene sequence: CDR1 LNHDA, CDR2 SQIVND (reference sequence). This CDR3 comprises 12 residues. The CDR3 DNA reads as TGTGCCAGTAGTATCTATGGTCAGCCCCAGCATTTT. Translating gives CASSIYGQPQHF.

V is TRBV30 and J is TRBJ2-7; D not resolved. Between the trimmed V and J ends, which lost 3 bases and 2 bases, there was a span of 8 bases. Germline V lookup: CDR1 GTSNPN, CDR2 SVGIG (reference sequence). The CDR3 has 12 amino acids. The CDR3 reads CAWSRSTYEQYF. In DNA form, the CDR3 reads TGTGCCTGGAGCCGATCAACCTACGAGCAGTACTTC.

Here the CDR3 DNA reads TGTGCCAGCAGAACGGGCTGCGGGGCAGGTAATGAAAAACTGTTTTTT. Translation: CASRTGCGAGNEKLFF. The chain has TRBV6-4 and TRBJ1-4; a weak D match, TRBD1 (5 bases). The germline gives CDR1 MRHNA, CDR2 SNTAGT. The V and J ends lost 6 bases and 4 bases respectively, with 18 bases between them. This CDR3 is 16 amino acids long.

The chain recombines TRBV5-4 with TRBJ2-7; D is possibly TRBD1 or TRBD2 (5 bases each). The CDR3 spans 14 residues. Trimming stripped 0 bases from V and 7 bases from J, with 14 bases between. Looked up from germline, CDR1 is SGHNT and CDR2 is YYREEE (reference sequence). As DNA, the CDR3 is TGTGCCAGCAGCTTGGGGAACTGGGACGGGGAGCAGTACTTC. Translating it yields CASSLGNWDGEQYF.

This chain joins TRBV27 and TRBJ2-7, with D uncertain. In germline, CDR1 is MNHEY, CDR2 SMNVEV (reference sequence). V lost 6 bases and J lost 7, with 16 bases in between. The CDR3 consists of 13 residues. CDR3 sequence: CASRAMSGLEQYF. CDR3 in DNA: TGTGCCAGCAGGGCTATGTCTGGCCTGGAGCAGTACTTC.

V usage is TRBV7-9 and J usage is TRBJ2-3, with 12 positions matching TRBD2. Germline CDR1 is SEHNR and CDR2 is FQNEAQ (reference sequence). Germline trimming cut 4 bases from V and 5 bases from J; bases unmatched to any gene: 1. The CDR3 totals 14 residues. CDR3 DNA sequence: TGTGCCAGCAGCTCGACTAGCGGGGGAGATACGCAGTATTTT. Translated: CASSSTSGGDTQYF.

The rearrangement uses TRBV6-1 and TRBJ2-1; 7 bases are shared with TRBD1. Germline V gives CDR1 MNHNS, CDR2 SASEGT. This CDR3 is 14 amino acids long. Trimming at V came to 5 bases and at J to 4 bases, leaving 5 bases not matched to a gene. The chain's CDR3 is CASSPGQNYNEQFF. CDR3 coding DNA: TGTGCCAGCAGTCCGGGACAGAATTACAATGAGCAGTTCTTC.